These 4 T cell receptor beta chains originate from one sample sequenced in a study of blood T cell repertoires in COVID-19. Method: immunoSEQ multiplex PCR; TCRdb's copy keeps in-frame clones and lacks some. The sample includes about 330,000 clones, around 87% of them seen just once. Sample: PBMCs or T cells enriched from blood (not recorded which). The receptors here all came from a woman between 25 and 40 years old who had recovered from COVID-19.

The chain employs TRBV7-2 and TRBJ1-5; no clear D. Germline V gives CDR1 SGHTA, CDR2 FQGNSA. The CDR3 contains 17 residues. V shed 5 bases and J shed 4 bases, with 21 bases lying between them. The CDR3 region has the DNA TGTGCCAGCAGCACGCCCAAGGGTAAGGGAGCTAATCAGCCCCAGCATTTT. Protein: CASSTPKGKGANQPQHF.

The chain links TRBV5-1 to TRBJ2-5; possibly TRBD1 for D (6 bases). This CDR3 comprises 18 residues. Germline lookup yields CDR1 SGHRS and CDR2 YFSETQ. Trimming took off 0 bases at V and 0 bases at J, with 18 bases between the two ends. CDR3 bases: TGCGCCAGCAGCTTGGTCCCCAGCGGCGGACAGTACCAAGAGACCCAGTACTTC. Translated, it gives CASSLVPSGGQYQETQYF.

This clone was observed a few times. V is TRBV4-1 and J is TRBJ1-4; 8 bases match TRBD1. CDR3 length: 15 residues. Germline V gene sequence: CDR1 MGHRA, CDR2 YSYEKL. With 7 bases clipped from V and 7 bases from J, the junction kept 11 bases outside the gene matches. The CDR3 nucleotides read TGCGCCAGCAACACGGTACAGGGGGAGGGTGAAAAACTGTTTTTT. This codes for CASNTVQGEGEKLFF.

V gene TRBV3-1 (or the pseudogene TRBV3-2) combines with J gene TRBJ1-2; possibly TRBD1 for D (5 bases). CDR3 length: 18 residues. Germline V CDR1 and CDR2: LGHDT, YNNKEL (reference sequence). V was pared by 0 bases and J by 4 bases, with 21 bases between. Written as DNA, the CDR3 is TGTGCCAGCAGCCAAGATTTGGGACTAGTTCAGGGCAGCTATGGCTACACCTTC. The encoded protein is CASSQDLGLVQGSYGYTF.